Sequencing of this T cell receptor beta chain was carried out in a study of blood T cell repertoires in COVID-19. About the study: COVID-19 samples from acute and convalescent phases originated in the United States, Italy and Spain. In each case, the material was cDNA or gDNA derived from T cells, B-cell-depleted T cells, or PBMCs.

In the authors' methods: Estimation of nucleated cell counts relied on the amplification of reference gene primers. Method: immunoSEQ multiplex PCR; TCRdb's copy keeps in-frame clones and lacks some. V and J calls and clone size follow that table, whereas D and trimming were derived from the DNA. The table includes approximately 200,000 clones, 88% detected once. The table lists this clone with a few counts. CDR1 is SGHRS and CDR2 is YFSETQ in the germline V gene. After removal of 3 bases from V and 0 bases from J, the junction contained 8 bases not matched to a gene. This CDR3 comprises 18 residues. The genes are TRBV5-1 and TRBJ1-6; 8 bases line up with TRBD1. The sequencing input was peripheral blood. The TCR comes from a woman younger than 45 with acute or convalescent COVID-19. The CDR3 DNA follows: TGCGCCAGCAGCTACGGACAGGGATTAAGCTCCTATAATTCACCCCTCCACTTT. Translation: CASSYGQGLSSYNSPLHF.